The present entry profiles one TCR beta chain with its context. Many counts were recorded for this clone. Its antigen remains unidentified. Base qualities are not recorded, but no much larger clone differs from it by a single base. Using the deep immunoSEQ assay, multiplex PCR amplified TCR CDR3 regions from genomic DNA. Extracted genomic DNA from each cell subset was spread evenly across all wells of several immunoSEQ 96-well plates, with each plate serving as a replicate. For unsorted PBMC, about 0.3 ug genomic DNA, equal to tens of thousands of T cell genomes, was loaded into each replicate PCR. Ten immunoSEQ deep assay plates were used to sequence unsorted PBMC genomic DNA. The purified libraries were quantified using a Qubit 3.0 fluorometer, sized with a Bioanalyzer 2100, and then quantified again using the KAPA Library Quantification kit. Every immunoSEQ 96-well plate was sequenced on a separate single-read 150-cycle Illumina NextSeq 550 flow cell. From the authors' description of their analysis: Because the immunoSEQ output held only junctional sequences and lacked quality scores, the filtering could not match the filtering applied to full-length reads. Sequences were annotated with PyIR, a Python wrapper for IgBLAST v1.9, using IMGT germline references to assign V/J genes and CDR3. Reads were filtered out if the reads had weak V/J assignments (E-value above 1e-6), no CDR3, stop codons, out-of-frame junctions, or ambiguous translated residues. V3J clonotypes were defined by identical inferred V gene, J gene, and CDR3 amino acid sequence. The percentage overlap between two repertoires was calculated by dividing the number of shared unique clonotypes by the size of the smaller repertoire. Richness of each repertoire was evaluated using RTK rarefaction, the Chao1 estimator, and Recon v2.1 estimates of unobserved clonotypes. Entries here come from immuneACCESS through TCRdb and include only in-frame sequences with V and J called. Some clones fail to appear in such tables; in the studies checked, an unresolved V gene covers under half of the shortfall, and the cause of the remainder is unknown. Clone size and V and J calls were adopted from that table, with D and trimming inferred from the DNA. The sample yields 100,000 or so clones; roughly 45% were counted once. Of the sample, about 16% falls within the top ten clones.

Its CDR3 holds 12 amino acids, cysteine through phenylalanine. The only DNA kept is the CDR3, 36 bases in frame from the first base. Reading the germline V gene gives CDR1 SGHRS and CDR2 YFSETQ. The V and J ends are trimmed by 4 bases and 8 bases, leaving 7 bases between them. This record belongs to a study of shared clonotypes between healthy human individuals (dated by TCRdb to 2020 to 2022). About the study as a whole: The cohort comprised two women and a few men aged 18 to 49 years. Blood TCR repertoires of a handful of healthy adults were deeply sequenced to estimate repertoire size and the extent of clonotype sharing between individuals. Different laboratories and diverse techniques were used to prepare libraries and sequence TCR repertoires, to increase sequencing depth and limit assay-specific biases. Each donor's leukapheresis produced roughly between roughly 0.94 and 9.5 billion PBMCs.

The donors were healthy, HIV-negative adults with no recently reported acute infections or vaccinations. All donors were Caucasian adults living in Nashville, Tennessee, USA. For unsorted samples, about 90 million PBMCs were counted and genomic DNA was extracted with the QIAamp DNA Blood Mini kit. Blood was collected by leukapheresis, and PBMCs were isolated by Ficoll-Histopaque density gradient centrifugation and then cryopreserved in liquid nitrogen vapor phase. The research as a whole found: The small number of donors limited the genetic and exposure-history diversity represented. Pairwise subsampling led to the expectation that sequencing depth would affect the degree of clonotype sharing among donors. Only blood was sampled, and tissue TCR repertoires likely differ from those in blood.

This receptor was taken from a woman aged 40-49 years in good health. Some clones in this sample may be carry-over from other donors' samples. The sequence joins TRBV5-1 to TRBJ1-6; too little of a D gene remains to name it. Sequencing was performed on PBMCs. This receptor carries the CDR3 CASSAGDSPLHF. Here is the DNA: TGCGCCAGCAGCGCCGGAGATTCACCCCTCCACTTT.